Each of the 7 T cell receptor beta chains below was sequenced from the same sample in a study of response to subunit inactivated influenza vaccine. TCRdb itself ran the RT-PCR reads through MiXCR, one entry per CDR3 protein. The sample yields some 180,000 distinct CDR3 sequences, about 9% seen once. The material was non-naive T cells sorted from PBMCs, obtained on the day of vaccination. Receptors were obtained from a middle-aged man who received an inactivated influenza vaccine.

The sample holds a few counts of this clonotype. This chain uses TRBV15 with TRBJ2-1; the match to TRBD2 covers 7 bases. The germline V gene encodes CDR1 LNHNV and CDR2 YYDKDF (reference sequence). J gave up 0 bases and V 5 bases, and 4 bases lay outside the gene matches. The length of the CDR3 is 15 residues. The CDR3 region is CATSRGDRSYNEQFF. For the CDR3, the DNA is TGTGCCACCAGCCGGGGGGACCGCTCCTACAATGAGCAGTTCTTC.

A few counts support this clonotype. CDR3 loop: CASSLSAQDWTSPLHF. The CDR3 DNA sequence: TGCGCCAGCAGCCTTTCAGCGCAGGATTGGACTTCACCCCTCCACTTT. V is TRBV4-3 and J is TRBJ1-6; D unresolved. This CDR3 has 16 amino acids. From germline, CDR1 is LGHNA and CDR2 YSLEER. V dropped 4 bases and J dropped 9 bases, with 19 bases sitting between them.

V gene TRBV20-1 combines with J gene TRBJ2-1; 12 bases match TRBD2. CDR3 size: 18 residues. Germline V gene lookup returns CDR1 DFQATT and CDR2 SNEGSKA (reference sequence). Germline trimming cut 1 base from V and 0 bases from J; bases unmatched to any gene: 7. The chain's CDR3 is CSARVRTSGVSSYNEQFF. DNA of the CDR3: TGCAGTGCTAGAGTTAGGACTAGCGGGGTAAGCTCCTACAATGAGCAGTTCTTC.

This clonotype showed up just a few times. V usage is TRBV20-1 and J usage is TRBJ2-7; TRBD2 aligns across 13 bases. V was pared by 4 bases and J by 8 bases, with 2 bases of the junction left unmatched. The CDR3 is made up of 12 amino acids. Per the germline V gene, CDR1 is DFQATT and CDR2 is SNEGSKA (reference sequence). CDR3 bases: TGCAGTGCTAAGGGACTAGCGGGACAGCAGTACTTC. It specifies CSAKGLAGQQYF.

This clonotype was seen a few times. The rearrangement joins TRBV2 to TRBJ1-1; 12 bases map to TRBD1. J gave up 5 bases and V 8 bases, and 9 bases lay outside the gene matches. Germline assignment: CDR1 SNHLY and CDR2 FYNNEI. CDR3 length: 15 residues. In DNA, the CDR3 is TGTGCCAGCCGGGACAGGGGGCCGACCGGGACTGAAGCTTTCTTT. Translation: CASRDRGPTGTEAFF.

At least ten counts were recorded for this clonotype. V usage is TRBV20-1 and J usage is TRBJ2-3; a possible D gene is TRBD1 (6 bases). Germline V lookup: CDR1 DFQATT, CDR2 SNEGSKA (reference sequence). The CDR3 contains 15 residues. V lost 5 bases, J lost 2 bases, and 17 bases lay in between. The CDR3 DNA sequence: TGCAGTGCTCAATCCGGGACAACCCTCACAGATACGCAGTATTTT. It translates to CSAQSGTTLTDTQYF.

This clonotype was seen more than once but under ten times. V is TRBV10-3 and J is TRBJ2-3; no reliable D call. The germline gives CDR1 ENHRY, CDR2 SYGVKD. Trimming stripped 4 bases from V and 5 bases from J, with 4 bases between. This CDR3 region has 11 residues. The CDR3 sequence: CAISGKDTQYF. The CDR3 region has the DNA TGTGCCATCAGTGGGAAAGATACGCAGTATTTT.